This paragraph reports one TCR beta chain. Its target is not known. These data come from a study of T cell responses to AZD1222 COVID-19 vaccine. Clones were sequenced by immunoSEQ multiplex PCR, and TCRdb holds only the in-frame ones, with some missing. The data contain 55,000 to 65,000 clones, over 75% of them singletons. Study results and limitations: Donors, mostly white British, included more females; clonal diversity was possibly underestimated.

Germline loops: CDR1 SNHLY, CDR2 FYNNEI. The trim removed 10 bases at V and 2 bases at J, leaving 14 bases unmatched. The CDR3 is 16 residues long. Sequenced here: peripheral blood, sampled on day 0 of AZD1222 vaccination. This TCR derives from an adult in good health. The V gene is TRBV2, the J gene TRBJ1-2; 9 nucleotides match TRBD1. The CDR3: CATPGDRGLGNYGYTF. The CDR3 DNA reads as TGTGCCACCCCGGGTGACAGGGGGTTGGGGAACTATGGCTACACCTTC.